The sequence of this T cell receptor (beta chain) was determined in a study of Ad26.COV2.S vaccination and SARS-CoV-2 variants. Indicated treatment: approximately 18 received Ad26.COV2.S at low or high dose, single or two shots; 5 received placebo; per-sample allocation not given. Specimen acquisition occurred on day 63 following the initial vaccine or placebo injection. The study used a vaccine consisting of an Ad26 vector that expressed Wuhan-strain SARS-CoV-2 spike. Germline-derived CDR1 and CDR2 are SGHAT and FQNNGV. The CDR3 has 13 residues. Trimming cost V 0 bases and J 6 bases, with 8 bases left between them. For this clone: What it binds is unknown.

The protocol was immunoSEQ multiplex PCR, while the TCRdb copy is restricted to in-frame clones and leaves out a portion. The data hold hundreds of thousands of clones, with more than 80% observed a single time. Findings and limits, study-wide: Similar non-spike TCR breadth was observed in recipients of vaccine and of placebo. Among vaccine recipients, spike-specific TCR breadth exceeded that of placebo recipients.

The source was peripheral blood, collected in a trial of Ad26.COV2.S vaccine versus placebo. The chain combines TRBV11-2 with TRBJ2-5; D not resolved. The clonotype was recovered from a person aged 18-65 years who received the Ad26.COV2.S COVID-19 vaccine or a placebo. CDR3 nucleotide sequence: TGTGCCAGCAGCTTAGACTATGCAAAGACCCAGTACTTC. Protein product: CASSLDYAKTQYF.